This T cell receptor (beta chain) is drawn from a study of T cell clusters in autoimmune cytopenias. Whole-study context: A median age of 59 years and mean of around 51 years characterized healthy donor controls. Study-wide points: The T cell clusters came from computational analysis alone and lack functional validation.

Remarks on this clonotype: Antigen specificity is unknown.

This CDR3 is built from 18 residues. CDR1 KGHSH and CDR2 LQKENI come from the germline V gene. TRB rearrangements were amplified by touch-down multiplex PCR with mixed TRB-A/B primers. Reprocessing the multiplex PCR reads, TCRdb reports a single entry for every CDR3 protein and omits DNA. This table holds fewer than 7,500 distinct CDR3 sequences. Roughly 40,000 genome equivalents of blood DNA were amplified for TRB. In addition, the sample was reused for a study of T cell repertoires in aging, cancer and after chemotherapy. As reported in that work: Compared with age-matched healthy donors, untreated hematological or solid cancer patients showed higher blood TCR clonality. In cancer patients, declining TCR diversity with age involved lost richness and lost evenness.

Sequencing input: peripheral blood. The source is a human donor in good health. The chain carries TRBV18 and TRBJ2-2; TCRdb selects TRBD1, and the lack of DNA leaves this call unchecked. CDR3 loop: CASSPPRGAKTNTGELFF.